Presented here are 18 T cell receptor beta chains from one specimen sequenced in a study of blood T cell repertoires in COVID-19. Produced via immunoSEQ multiplex PCR; TCRdb's table is partial and in-frame only. The table lists around 210,000 clones, around 83% of them singletons, with around 13% in the top ten. The specimen sequenced was peripheral blood. These receptors originate from a human donor in a cohort sampled during active COVID-19.

This chain joins TRBV10-1 and TRBJ2-3, with TRBD2 matching over 8 bases. V lost 10 bases and J lost 3; bases outside the gene matches: 18. Germline CDR1 WNHNN, CDR2 SYGVQD (reference sequence). The CDR3 is 17 residues long. The CDR3 region is CANKYEAAGGVTDTQYF. CDR3 sequence (DNA): TGCGCCAACAAATATGAGGCGGCGGGAGGCGTGACAGATACGCAGTATTTT.

This clone was found once. V usage is TRBV27 and J usage is TRBJ1-3; D ambiguous. The CDR3 has 16 residues. V gave up 0 bases and J gave up 0 bases, with 9 bases separating them. CDR1 is MNHEY and CDR2 is SMNVEV in the germline V gene (reference sequence). DNA of the CDR3: TGTGCCAGCAGTTTATCTGGCGGCTCCTCTGGAAACACCATATATTTT. This codes for CASSLSGGSSGNTIYF.

The chain carries TRBV7-8 and TRBJ2-7, with D possibly TRBD2 on 6 matching bases. Trimming stripped 3 bases from V and 2 bases from J, with 11 bases between. The CDR3 totals 14 residues. Germline lookup yields CDR1 SGHVS and CDR2 FQNEAQ. The CDR3 protein is CASSLGSGPYEQYF. The CDR3 DNA is TGTGCCAGCAGCTTGGGTAGCGGACCCTACGAGCAGTACTTC.

The chain carries TRBV4-1 and TRBJ2-6, with D tentatively TRBD1 (6 bases). The V and J ends lost 3 bases and 2 bases respectively, with 11 bases between them. The CDR3 runs 16 residues. CDR1 is MGHRA and CDR2 is YSYEKL in the germline V gene. The CDR3 spells CASSHTGLAGANVLTF. CDR3 nucleotides: TGCGCCAGCAGCCACACAGGGTTGGCTGGGGCCAACGTCCTGACTTTC.

The rearrangement links TRBV29-1 to TRBJ2-1; 13 nucleotides match TRBD2. The CDR3 has 14 residues. The J segment lost 6 bases and the V segment lost 8 bases, leaving 7 bases of the junction unmatched. CDR1 is SQVTM and CDR2 is ANQGSEA in the germline V gene. The DNA for the CDR3 is TGCAGCAACATAAGACTAGCGGGAGGCAATGAGCAGTTCTTC. Residues: CSNIRLAGGNEQFF.

The CDR3 nucleotides are TGTGCCAGCAGGAAGGCGCAGGGGGCGGCTGGAAACACCATATATTTT. It specifies CASRKAQGAAGNTIYF. This rearrangement joins TRBV6-6 to TRBJ1-3; 8 bases map to TRBD1. The junction had 9 bases not matched to a gene; V was cut back by 6 bases and J by 2 bases. Germline CDR1 reads MNHNY; CDR2 reads SVGAGI (reference sequence). The CDR3 consists of 16 residues.

Only one count was recorded for this clone. This chain connects TRBV3-1 (or the pseudogene TRBV3-2) to TRBJ2-7; maybe TRBD2 (5 bases). CDR3 length: 14 residues. Deletions cut 1 base from V and 3 bases from J, with 10 bases between. The germline CDR1 and CDR2 sequences are LGHDT and YNNKEL (reference sequence). The CDR3 DNA is TGTGCCAGCAGCCAAGGAACGGGGAACTACGAGCAGTACTTC. It specifies CASSQGTGNYEQYF.

This clone occurred a few times. The chain has TRBV11-2 and TRBJ2-1, with 7 bases matching TRBD2. After removal of 0 bases from V and 10 bases from J, the junction contained 6 bases not matched to a gene. The CDR3 loop spans 14 amino acids. CDR1 and CDR2 from the germline V gene are SGHAT and FQNNGV. For the CDR3, the DNA is TGTGCCAGCAGCTTAGATGGGGGGGTAGGGGAGCAGTTCTTC. This codes for CASSLDGGVGEQFF.

The chain couples TRBV2 to TRBJ1-4, with 8 bases matching TRBD1. In germline, CDR1 is SNHLY, CDR2 FYNNEI. CDR3 length: 14 residues. The J segment lost 7 bases and the V segment lost 6 bases, leaving 7 bases of the junction unmatched. The CDR3 DNA sequence: TGTGCCAGCAGGAGCGACAGGGGCGGTGAAAAACTGTTTTTT. Translated: CASRSDRGGEKLFF. The full variable domain, in which reference TRBV2 and TRBJ1-4 provide the parts outside the CDR3, is EPEVTQTPSHQVTQMGQEVILRCVPISNHLYFYWYRQILGQKVEFLVSFYNNEISEKSEIFDDQFSVERPDGSNFTLKIRSTKLEDSAMYFCASRSDRGGEKLFFGSGTQLSVL.

This sequence joins TRBV24-1 and TRBJ2-2, with a possible D match to TRBD2 (6 bases). V lost 5 bases to trimming and J lost 0 bases, with 9 bases between them. The germline V gene has CDR1 KGHDR and CDR2 SFDVKD. The CDR3 is made up of 15 amino acids. The CDR3 here is CATSGLASNTGELFF. In nucleotides, the CDR3 is TGTGCCACCAGTGGTCTAGCGTCGAACACCGGGGAGCTGTTTTTT.

The chain joins TRBV28 to TRBJ1-5; D gene ambiguous. The CDR3 loop spans 14 amino acids. The V and J ends lost 3 bases and 3 bases respectively, with 9 bases between them. Germline CDR1 and CDR2: MDHEN and SYDVKM. The CDR3 region is CASSFRGINQPQHF. In DNA, the CDR3 is TGTGCCAGCAGTTTCAGAGGGATCAATCAGCCCCAGCATTTT.

The chain is built from TRBV28 and TRBJ2-5; 10 positions match TRBD2. The CDR3 consists of 17 residues. The J segment lost 1 base and the V segment lost 5 bases, leaving 10 bases of the junction unmatched. Germline CDR1 and CDR2: MDHEN and SYDVKM. CDR3 region: CASSKIVGTSVQETQYF. CDR3 DNA sequence: TGTGCCAGCAGTAAAATCGTAGGGACTAGCGTCCAAGAGACCCAGTACTTC.

This rearrangement joins TRBV9 to TRBJ2-3; TRBD1 is a possible D gene (6 bases). Looked up from germline, CDR1 is SGDLS and CDR2 is YYNGEE. V lost 4 bases and J lost 2, with 14 bases in between. The CDR3 covers 15 residues. CDR3 DNA sequence: TGTGCCAGCAGCCCGGACAGATATTACACAGATACGCAGTATTTT. Its protein is CASSPDRYYTDTQYF.

The V and J genes are TRBV7-2 and TRBJ2-3, with D possibly matching TRBD2 (5 bases). Germline assignment: CDR1 SGHTA and CDR2 FQGNSA. The CDR3 extends over 15 amino acids. V lost 5 bases and J 3 bases, leaving 15 bases between the germline ends. CDR3 sequence (DNA): TGTGCCAGCAGCCCTTCTTTGGTAGCGACAGATACGCAGTATTTT. The encoded protein is CASSPSLVATDTQYF. Drawing the rest from reference TRBV7-2 and TRBJ2-3, the complete variable domain is GAGVSQSPSNKVTEKGKDVELRCDPISGHTALYWYRQSLGQGLEFLIYFQGNSAPDKSGLPSDRFSAERTGGSVSTLTIQRTQQEDSAVYLCASSPSLVATDTQYFGPGTRLTVL.

The gene calls are TRBV28 and TRBJ1-3, with D uncertain. Germline lookup yields CDR1 MDHEN and CDR2 SYDVKM. The CDR3 has 14 amino acids. The ends were cut back, 6 bases at V and 0 bases at J, with 9 bases in the middle. The CDR3 spells CASSSQISGNTIYF. The DNA of the CDR3 is TGTGCCAGCAGCTCACAAATCTCTGGAAACACCATATATTTT.

The chain links TRBV27 to TRBJ1-5; weak D call: TRBD1 (5 bases). With 6 bases removed from V and 0 bases from J, the gap between germline ends came to 12 bases. The germline gives CDR1 MNHEY, CDR2 SMNVEV (reference sequence). The CDR3 is 15 residues long. CDR3 protein: CASRKGLYSNQPQHF. CDR3 DNA sequence: TGTGCCAGCAGGAAGGGGTTATATAGCAATCAGCCCCAGCATTTT.

V is TRBV2 and J is TRBJ2-7; no clear D gene. The CDR3 consists of 13 residues. CDR1 and CDR2 (germline): SNHLY, FYNNEI. The ends were cut back, 9 bases at V and 3 bases at J, with 15 bases in the middle. CDR3 nucleotide sequence: TGTGCCAGTAACACATCCCCTTTCTACGAGCAGTACTTC. Translated, it gives CASNTSPFYEQYF.

This chain uses TRBV6-5 with TRBJ2-7; 8 bases map to TRBD2. The V gene end was trimmed by 2 bases and the J gene end by 6 bases; junction bases not matched to a gene: 12. This CDR3 contains 16 residues. CDR1 is MNHEY and CDR2 is SVGAGI in the germline V gene. The CDR3: CASSYGAGVPKSEQYF. In DNA, the CDR3 is TGTGCCAGCAGTTACGGAGCGGGAGTTCCGAAGAGCGAGCAGTACTTC.